The 8 T cell receptor beta chains listed next were all sequenced from one sample in a study of T cell clonality in common variable immunodeficiency (dated by TCRdb to about 2015). Library preparation was by the immunoSEQ multiplex PCR assay. The immuneACCESS repertoire file appears here via TCRdb, limited to in-frame rearrangements. These files lack a portion of the clones; in checked studies, under half of the deficit traces to unresolved V genes, and the cause of the others is not known. This sample was tabulated with under 50,000 clones, among which there are no singletons. The ten largest clones take up 2% to 2.5% of the sample. The sequenced sample consisted of peripheral blood mononuclear cells. The receptors shown here come from a person aged 18 to 69 in good health.

This clone has ten or more counts. The missing CDR3 end, 3 residues past where the read stops, is filled in from the germline J gene. The V call is TRBV20-1, the J call TRBJ2-5; 11 nucleotides agree with TRBD1. The CDR3 loop spans 16 amino acids. The germline gives CDR1 DFQATT, CDR2 SNEGSKA (reference sequence). Trimming at V came to 2 bases and at J to 5 bases, leaving 10 bases not matched to a gene. The sequenced CDR3 bases are TGCAGTGCTAGAAACTTGAGGACAGGGGGCTTGGAGACC. This gives the protein CSARNLRTGGLET. The CDR3 reads in full as CSARNLRTGGLETQYF.

Details on this clone: A far larger clone is one nucleotide away, so this likely arose from a read error. The sequenced CDR3 bases are TGTGCCAGTAGTATATCGGGGACAGGGCTGGAGACG. Protein product: CASSISGTGLET. The whole CDR3 protein reads CASSISGTGLETQYF. The rearrangement links TRBV19 to TRBJ2-3; 9 bases map to TRBD1. Read sequence stops 3 residues before the CDR3 end, and the germline J gene provides the missing end. Per the germline V gene, CDR1 is LNHDA and CDR2 is SQIVND (reference sequence). CDR3 size: 15 residues. The complete variable domain, with remaining parts taken from reference TRBV19 and TRBJ2-3, reads DGGITQSPKYLFRKEGQNVTLSCEQNLNHDAMYWYRQDPGQGLRLIYYSQIVNDFQKGDIAEGYSVSREKKESFPLTVTSAQKNPTAFYLCASSISGTGLETQYFGPGTRLTVL.

This clone has ten or more counts. The CDR3 end lies 3 residues beyond the end of the read and is filled in from the germline J gene. The same CDR3 can be traced to other DNA sequences in this sample. The chain employs TRBV6-2 or TRBV6-3 and TRBJ2-1; TRBD2 matches 12 bases. The CDR3 length is 14 residues. Germline trimming cut 6 bases from V and 7 bases from J; bases unmatched to any gene: 4. Germline loops: CDR1 MNHEY, CDR2 SVGEGT. CDR3 in amino acids: CASRRLAGDNEQFF. CDR3 DNA, as far as it was read: TGTGCCAGCAGGAGACTAGCGGGAGATAATGAG.

This clone was counted at least ten times. The read halts 3 residues ahead of the CDR3 end, with the missing end drawn from the germline J gene. The chain links TRBV20-1 to TRBJ2-3; D remains ambiguous. Looked up from germline, CDR1 is DFQATT and CDR2 is SNEGSKA (reference sequence). V was pared by 0 bases and J by 3 bases, with 16 bases between. The CDR3 runs 16 residues. CDR3 loop: CSARDVSGRITDTQYF. The sequenced part of the CDR3 DNA is TGCAGTGCTAGAGATGTCAGTGGCAGGATAACAGATACG.

A remark on this clone: Read sequence stops 3 residues before the CDR3 end, and the germline J gene provides the missing end. The chain is built from TRBV6-7 and TRBJ2-3, with 9 bases aligning to TRBD1. TRBV6-7 belongs to the ORF category, with a function that is uncertain. The CDR3 is 19 residues long. The CDR3 loop is CASSYPGQGNSPQNQPQYF. CDR3 DNA (partial): TGTGCCAGCAGTTACCCAGGACAGGGGAATTCCCCTCAAAATCAGCCG.

The table lists this clone with many counts. The CDR3 goes on 3 residues after the read ends, and that part is filled in from the germline J gene. This sequence joins TRBV6-2 or TRBV6-3 and TRBJ1-1; TRBD1 is a possible D gene (5 bases). Germline loops: CDR1 MNHEY, CDR2 SVGEGT. This CDR3 is 13 amino acids long. CDR3 bases read: TGTGCCAGCAGTTTGGGGCCAGTCACAGAA. It specifies CASSLGPVTE. The whole CDR3 sequence reads CASSLGPVTEAFF.

In its sample, this clone was seen many times. The DNA ends 3 residues before the CDR3 does, and the rest of the CDR3 is filled in from the germline J gene. The gene calls are TRBV2 and TRBJ2-3; 9 nucleotides line up with TRBD2. The junction had 6 bases not matched to a gene; V was cut back by 5 bases and J by 3 bases. Per the germline V gene, CDR1 is SNHLY and CDR2 is FYNNEI. CDR3 length equals 15 residues. The sequenced part of the CDR3 DNA is TGTGCCAGCAGTATAAGCGGGGGGAGAACAGATACG. Its protein is CASSISGGRTDT. The CDR3 in its entirety is CASSISGGRTDTQYF.

This clone appeared many times. At one of its ends the junction is not consistent with the germline gene, which may arise from a read error. From the germline J gene comes the end of the CDR3, since the read stops 3 residues before it. The chain uses TRBV4-2 and TRBJ1-1; 9 nucleotides line up with TRBD1. CDR1 and CDR2 (germline): LGHNA, YNFKEQ. This CDR3 contains 15 residues. The CDR3 DNA, read in part, is TGCGCCAGCAGCCAAGCGGGACAGGGGAACACTGAA. Translation gives CASSQAGQGNTE. The complete CDR3 sequence is CASSQAGQGNTEAFF.